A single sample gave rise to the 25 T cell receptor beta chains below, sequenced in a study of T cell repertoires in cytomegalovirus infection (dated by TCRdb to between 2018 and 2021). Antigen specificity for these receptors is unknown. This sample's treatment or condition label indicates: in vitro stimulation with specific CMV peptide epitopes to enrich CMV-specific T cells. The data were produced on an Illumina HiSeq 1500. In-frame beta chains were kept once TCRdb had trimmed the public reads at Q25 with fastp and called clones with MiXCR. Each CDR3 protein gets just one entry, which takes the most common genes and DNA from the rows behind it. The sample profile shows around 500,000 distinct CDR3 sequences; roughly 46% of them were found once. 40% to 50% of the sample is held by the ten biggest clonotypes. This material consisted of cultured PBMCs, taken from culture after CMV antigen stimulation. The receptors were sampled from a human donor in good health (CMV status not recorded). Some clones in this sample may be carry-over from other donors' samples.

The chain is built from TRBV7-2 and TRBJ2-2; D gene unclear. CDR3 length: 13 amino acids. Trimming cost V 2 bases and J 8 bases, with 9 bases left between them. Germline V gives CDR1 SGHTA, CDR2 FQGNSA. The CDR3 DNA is TGTGCCAGCAGCTTACTCCCCCTTGGGGAGCTGTTTTTT. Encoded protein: CASSLLPLGELFF.

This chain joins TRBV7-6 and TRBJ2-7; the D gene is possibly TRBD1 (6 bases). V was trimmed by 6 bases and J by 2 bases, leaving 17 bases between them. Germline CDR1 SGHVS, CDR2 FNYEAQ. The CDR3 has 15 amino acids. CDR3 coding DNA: TGTGCCAGCAGTCTACGGACAGCAACAACCTACGAGCAGTACTTC. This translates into CASSLRTATTYEQYF.

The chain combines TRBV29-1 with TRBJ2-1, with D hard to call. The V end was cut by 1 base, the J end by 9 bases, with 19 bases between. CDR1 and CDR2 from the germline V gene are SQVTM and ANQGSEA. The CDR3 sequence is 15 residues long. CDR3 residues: CSVEGYQVFLGEQFF. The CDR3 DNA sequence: TGCAGCGTTGAAGGCTATCAGGTTTTCTTGGGTGAGCAGTTCTTC.

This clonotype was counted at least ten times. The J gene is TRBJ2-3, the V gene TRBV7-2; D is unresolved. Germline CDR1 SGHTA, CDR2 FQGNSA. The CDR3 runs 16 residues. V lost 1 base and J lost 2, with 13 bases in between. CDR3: CASSLELTEVTDTQYF. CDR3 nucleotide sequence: TGTGCCAGCAGCTTAGAGCTGACGGAAGTCACAGATACGCAGTATTTT.

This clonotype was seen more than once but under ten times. As DNA, the CDR3 is TGTGCCAGCAGCTTAGGGACGGGACTATGGGGCTACACCTTC. Translation: CASSLGTGLWGYTF. The J gene is TRBJ1-2, the V gene TRBV7-6, with D possibly TRBD1 on 5 matching bases. CDR1 and CDR2 from the germline V gene are SGHVS and FNYEAQ. The length of the CDR3 is 14 residues. Trimming took off 1 base at V and 8 bases at J, with 14 bases between the two ends. Looking up the rest from reference TRBV7-6 and TRBJ1-2 gives the full variable domain: GAGVSQSPRYKVTKRGQDVALRCDPISGHVSLYWYRQALGQGPEFLTYFNYEAQQDKSGLPNDRFSAERPEGSISTLTIQRTEQRDSAMYRCASSLGTGLWGYTFGSGTRLTVV.

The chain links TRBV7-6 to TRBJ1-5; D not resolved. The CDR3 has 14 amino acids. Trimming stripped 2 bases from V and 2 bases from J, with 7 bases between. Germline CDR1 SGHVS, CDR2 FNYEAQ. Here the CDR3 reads CASSLMGGNQPQHF. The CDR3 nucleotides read TGTGCCAGCAGCTTAATGGGAGGCAATCAGCCCCAGCATTTT.

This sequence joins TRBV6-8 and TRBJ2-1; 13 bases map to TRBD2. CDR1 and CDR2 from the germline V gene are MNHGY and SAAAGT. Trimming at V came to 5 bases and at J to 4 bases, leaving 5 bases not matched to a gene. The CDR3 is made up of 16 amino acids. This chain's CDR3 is CASSTSGRAPYNEQFF. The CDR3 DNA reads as TGTGCCAGCAGTACTAGCGGGAGGGCCCCATACAATGAGCAGTTCTTC.

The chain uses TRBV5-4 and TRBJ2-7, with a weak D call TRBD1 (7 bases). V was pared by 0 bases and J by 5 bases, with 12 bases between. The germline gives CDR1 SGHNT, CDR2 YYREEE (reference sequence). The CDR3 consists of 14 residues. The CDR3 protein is CASSLAGGGHEQYF. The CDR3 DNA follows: TGTGCCAGCAGCTTGGCCGGAGGGGGCCACGAGCAGTACTTC.

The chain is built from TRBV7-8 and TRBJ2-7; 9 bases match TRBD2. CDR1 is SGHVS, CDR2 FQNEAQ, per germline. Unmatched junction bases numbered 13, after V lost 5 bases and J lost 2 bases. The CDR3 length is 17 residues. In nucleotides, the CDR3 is TGTGCCAGCAGCCCGAGCCTTTATAGCGGGAGAGCCTACGAGCAGTACTTC. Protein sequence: CASSPSLYSGRAYEQYF.

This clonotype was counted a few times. The CDR3 coding sequence is TGTGCCAGCAGCCCGAGAGCGGATGCGAACACCGGGGAGCTGTTTTTT. Translating it yields CASSPRADANTGELFF. The chain uses TRBV11-2 and TRBJ2-2; maybe TRBD2 (5 bases). The CDR3 contains 16 residues. Germline lookup yields CDR1 SGHAT and CDR2 FQNNGV. The germline V and J ends were trimmed by 5 bases and 0 bases, with 13 bases remaining between them. Together with reference TRBV11-2 and TRBJ2-2, the CDR3 gives the full variable domain: EAGVAQSPRYKIIEKRQSVAFWCNPISGHATLYWYQQILGQGPKLLIQFQNNGVVDDSQLPKDRFSAERLKGVDSTLKIQPAKLEDSAVYLCASSPRADANTGELFFGEGSRLTVL.

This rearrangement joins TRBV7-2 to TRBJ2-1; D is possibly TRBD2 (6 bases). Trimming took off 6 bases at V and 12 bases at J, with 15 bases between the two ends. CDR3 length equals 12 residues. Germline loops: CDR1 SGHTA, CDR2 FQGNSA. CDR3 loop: CASRSSVGGQFF. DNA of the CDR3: TGTGCCAGCAGATCCTCTGTGGGGGGGCAGTTCTTC.

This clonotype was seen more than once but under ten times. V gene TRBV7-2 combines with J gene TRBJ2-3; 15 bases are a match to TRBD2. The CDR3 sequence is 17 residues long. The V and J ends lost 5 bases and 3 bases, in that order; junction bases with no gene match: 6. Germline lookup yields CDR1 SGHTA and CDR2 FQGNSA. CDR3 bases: TGTGCCAGCAGCATCCGGACTAGCGGGAGGGCGACAGATACGCAGTATTTT. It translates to CASSIRTSGRATDTQYF.

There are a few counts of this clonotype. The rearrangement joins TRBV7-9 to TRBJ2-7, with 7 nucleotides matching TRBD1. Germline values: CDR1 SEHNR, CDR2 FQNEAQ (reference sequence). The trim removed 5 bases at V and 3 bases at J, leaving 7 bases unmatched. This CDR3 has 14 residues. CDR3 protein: CASSRTGRVYEQYF. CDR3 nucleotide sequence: TGTGCCAGCAGCAGGACAGGACGCGTCTACGAGCAGTACTTC.

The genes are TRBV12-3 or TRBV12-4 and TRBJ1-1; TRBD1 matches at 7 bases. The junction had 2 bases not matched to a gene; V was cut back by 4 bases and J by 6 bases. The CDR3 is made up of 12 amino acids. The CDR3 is CASSSTGAEAFF. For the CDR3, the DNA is TGTGCCAGCAGTTCAACAGGGGCTGAAGCTTTCTTT.

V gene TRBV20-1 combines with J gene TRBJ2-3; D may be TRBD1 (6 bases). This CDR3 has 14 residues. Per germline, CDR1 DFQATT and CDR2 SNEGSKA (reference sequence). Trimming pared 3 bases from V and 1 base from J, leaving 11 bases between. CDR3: CSASGQFRTDTQYF. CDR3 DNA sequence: TGCAGTGCTAGCGGACAGTTCCGCACAGATACGCAGTATTTT.

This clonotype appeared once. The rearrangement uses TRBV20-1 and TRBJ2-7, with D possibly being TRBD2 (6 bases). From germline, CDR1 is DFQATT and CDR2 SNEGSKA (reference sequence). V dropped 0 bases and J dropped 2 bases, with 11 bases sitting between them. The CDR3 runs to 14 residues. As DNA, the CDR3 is TGCAGTGCTAGAGACGGGAGCGGAACCTACGAGCAGTACTTC. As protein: CSARDGSGTYEQYF.

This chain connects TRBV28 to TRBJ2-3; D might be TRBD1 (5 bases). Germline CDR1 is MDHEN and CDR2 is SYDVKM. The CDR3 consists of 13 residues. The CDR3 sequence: CALSGSHTDTQYF. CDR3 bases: TGTGCTCTGTCAGGGTCCCACACAGATACGCAGTATTTT.

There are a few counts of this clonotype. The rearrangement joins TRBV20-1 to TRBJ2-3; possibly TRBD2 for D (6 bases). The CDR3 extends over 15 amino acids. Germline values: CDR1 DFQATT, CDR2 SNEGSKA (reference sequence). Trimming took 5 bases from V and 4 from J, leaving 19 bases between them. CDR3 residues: CSASNRRAGADTQYF. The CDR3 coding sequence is TGCAGTGCTTCCAACCGGAGGGCCGGAGCAGATACGCAGTATTTT.

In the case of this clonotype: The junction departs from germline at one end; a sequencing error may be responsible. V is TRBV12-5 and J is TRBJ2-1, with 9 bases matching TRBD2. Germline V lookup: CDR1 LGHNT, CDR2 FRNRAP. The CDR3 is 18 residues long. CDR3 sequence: CASGFAPKRTSVYNELFF. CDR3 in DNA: TGTGCTAGTGGTTTTGCCCCGAAGCGGACTAGCGTATACAATGAGCTGTTCTTC.

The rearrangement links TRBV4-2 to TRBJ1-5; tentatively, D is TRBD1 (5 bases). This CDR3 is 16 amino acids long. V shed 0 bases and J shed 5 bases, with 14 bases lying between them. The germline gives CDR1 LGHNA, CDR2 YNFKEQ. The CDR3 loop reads CASSQEVGVQYQPQHF. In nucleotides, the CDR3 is TGTGCCAGCAGCCAAGAGGTGGGGGTACAATATCAGCCCCAGCATTTT.

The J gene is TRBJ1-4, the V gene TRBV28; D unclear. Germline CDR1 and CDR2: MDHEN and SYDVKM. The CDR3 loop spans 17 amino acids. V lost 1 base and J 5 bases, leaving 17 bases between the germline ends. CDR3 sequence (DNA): TGTGCCAGCAGTTTATTAAGTGGTGGCGGAAGGAATGAAAAACTGTTTTTT. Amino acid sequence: CASSLLSGGGRNEKLFF.

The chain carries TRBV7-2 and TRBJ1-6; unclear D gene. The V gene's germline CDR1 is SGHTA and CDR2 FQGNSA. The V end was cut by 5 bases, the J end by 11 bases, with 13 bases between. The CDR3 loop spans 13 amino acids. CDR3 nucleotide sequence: TGTGCCAGCAGCGAAACTCGGGATACACCCCTCCACTTT. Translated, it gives CASSETRDTPLHF.

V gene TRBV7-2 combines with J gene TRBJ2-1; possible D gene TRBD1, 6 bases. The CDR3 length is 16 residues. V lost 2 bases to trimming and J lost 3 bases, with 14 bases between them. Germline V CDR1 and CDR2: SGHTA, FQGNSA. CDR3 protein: CASSLKTGNLYNEQFF. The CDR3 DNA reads TGTGCCAGCAGCTTAAAAACAGGGAACCTCTACAATGAGCAGTTCTTC.

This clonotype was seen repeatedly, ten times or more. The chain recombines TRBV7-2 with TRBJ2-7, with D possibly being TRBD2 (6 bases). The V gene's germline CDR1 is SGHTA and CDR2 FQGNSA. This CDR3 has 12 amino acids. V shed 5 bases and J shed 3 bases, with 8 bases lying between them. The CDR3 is CASSPTSYEQYF. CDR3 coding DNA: TGTGCCAGCAGCCCGACTAGCTACGAGCAGTACTTC. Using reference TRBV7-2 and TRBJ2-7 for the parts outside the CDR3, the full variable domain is GAGVSQSPSNKVTEKGKDVELRCDPISGHTALYWYRQSLGQGLEFLIYFQGNSAPDKSGLPSDRFSAERTGGSVSTLTIQRTQQEDSAVYLCASSPTSYEQYFGPGTRLTVT.

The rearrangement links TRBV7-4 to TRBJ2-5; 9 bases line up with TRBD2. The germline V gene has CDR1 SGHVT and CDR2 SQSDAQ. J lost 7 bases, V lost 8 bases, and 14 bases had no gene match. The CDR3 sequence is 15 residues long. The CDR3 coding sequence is TGTGCCAGCGCTCCTGCGGGGGGGCCACCTTCGACCCAGTACTTC. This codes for CASAPAGGPPSTQYF.